This paragraph reports one TCR beta chain. Its cognate antigen has yet to be identified. The sequenced fragment ends 3 residues before the CDR3 boundary, so the rest is inferred from the germline J gene. Equivalent amounts of genomic DNA from CVID and control samples were used as sequencing input. For every sample, a 60 bp segment covering the rearranged TCRbeta CDR3 region was amplified and then sequenced. TCRbeta amplification used the immunoSEQ assay, a bias-corrected multiplex PCR with high-throughput sequencing. As for the authors' bioinformatics: Every unique nucleotide sequence counted as a clone and was annotated with V, D and J genes, copy number and frequency. Sequences were labeled productive if in frame, and non-productive if out of frame or containing stop codons. As previously described, clonality was computed from Shannon's entropy. Mean CDR3 Kyte-Doolittle hydropathy was derived from the predicted amino acid sequences of productive clones. Scaled V gene usage was hierarchically clustered using Manhattan distance and complete linkage with the R hclust function. To assess clone sharing by CDR3 amino acid sequence, 12 repertoires per group were resampled over 100 rounds. Repertoires were searched for fewer than 85 published EBV-specific and some 240 published CMV-specific TCRbeta sequences. Analysis left out a couple of CVID samples that produced under 10,000 sequences, so 35 to 50 CVID repertoires remained. TCRdb provides this immuneACCESS table in a form limited to in-frame rearrangements. Some clones are lacking; in checked studies, under half of them reflect an unresolved V gene, and why the rest are absent is not known. D and trimming come from the DNA, and the V and J calls and clone size come from that table. The data for this sample show roughly 17,000 clones, each detected more than once. The top ten constitute 11% to 15% of the sample.

The data were obtained in a study of T cell clonality in common variable immunodeficiency (dated by TCRdb to between 2015 and 2016). Beyond this particular receptor, the publication reports: Even though DNA input was the same, control samples had an average of roughly 76,000 unique sequences each, compared with approximately 32,000 in CVID samples. Patient heterogeneity within the CVID cohort put limits on correlating repertoire features with clinical complications. Reportedly, TCRbeta sequences from CVID had fewer deletions and N-nucleotide insertions, and highly modified clones with 13 or more V deletions were absent from CVID. Increased TCRbeta clonality was found in CVID subjects compared with healthy controls (t-test p = 0.018), with the increase being most characteristic of about a third of subjects. CVID subjects shared fewer TCRbeta clones with each other than healthy controls did (p < 0.0001). According to the authors, finding the cause of the higher clonality in CVID would require sequencing the repertoires of T cell subpopulations.

CVID was diagnosed by standard criteria: serum IgG, IgA and/or IgM reduced below normal range, plus specific antibody deficiency. A total of roughly 44 subjects (about 15 female and 30 or so male; age range about 9 to 64 years, mean age around 40) were included in the CVID group. Both CVID patients and healthy controls were predominantly of Caucasian heritage. At the time of study participation, every CVID subject had been on replacement immunoglobulin therapy for at least one year. No CVID subject was ill or taking immunomodulatory or immunosuppressive medication when blood was collected. From each donor, about 5 to 8.5 ml of heparinized peripheral whole blood was collected. TCRbeta CDR3 repertoires were sequenced from genomic DNA of adults with common variable immune deficiency (CVID) and healthy adult controls. Diluted blood was density-centrifuged over Hypaque 1077 or Ficoll-Paque to isolate peripheral blood mononuclear cells. Unsorted mononuclear cells served as the source of genomic DNA, which was extracted either by Qiagen column purification or by a centrifugation-based method.

A distance of 10 bases separates the germline ends of V and J, which lose 6 bases and 1 base respectively. CDR1 KGHSH and CDR2 LQKENI are derived from the germline V gene. The CDR3 holds 13 amino acids from the cysteine to the phenylalanine. Sequencing covers 30 bases of the CDR3, shown here with the frame starting at base 1. The sequence links TRBV18 to TRBJ2-7, with TRBD1 perhaps the D gene, on 5 matching bases. Sequenced: peripheral blood mononuclear cells. The sequence was collected from a human donor with common variable immunodeficiency. The CDR3 bases that were read are TGTGCCAGCTCCCAGACAGTTTCCTACGAG. It translates to CASSQTVSYE. The full CDR3 is CASSQTVSYEQYF.